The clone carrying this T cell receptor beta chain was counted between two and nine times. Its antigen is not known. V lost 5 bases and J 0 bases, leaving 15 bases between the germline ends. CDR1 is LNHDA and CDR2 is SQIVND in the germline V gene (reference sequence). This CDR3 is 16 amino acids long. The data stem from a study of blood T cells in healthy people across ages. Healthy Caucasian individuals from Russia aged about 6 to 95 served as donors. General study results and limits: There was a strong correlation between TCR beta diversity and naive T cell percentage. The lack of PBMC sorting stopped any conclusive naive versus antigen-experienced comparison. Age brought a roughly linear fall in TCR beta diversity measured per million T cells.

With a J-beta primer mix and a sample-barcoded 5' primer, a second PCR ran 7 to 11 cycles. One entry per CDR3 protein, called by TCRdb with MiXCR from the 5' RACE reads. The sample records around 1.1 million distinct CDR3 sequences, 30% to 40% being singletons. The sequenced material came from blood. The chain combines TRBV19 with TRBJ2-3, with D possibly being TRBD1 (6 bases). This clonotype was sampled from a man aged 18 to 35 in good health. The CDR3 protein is CASSGPIGQSTDTQYF. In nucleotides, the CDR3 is TGTGCCAGTAGTGGCCCCATAGGACAGAGCACAGATACGCAGTATTTT.